Below, 13 T cell receptor beta chains from the same sample are listed, as sequenced in a study of T cell responses to AZD1222 COVID-19 vaccine. The protocol was immunoSEQ multiplex PCR, while the TCRdb copy is restricted to in-frame clones and leaves out a portion. The sample shows 120,000 or so clones, around 89% of them seen only once. This specimen consisted of peripheral blood, obtained 28 days after the second AZD1222 dose. The source of these receptors is an adult who received the AZD1222 COVID-19 vaccine.

The chain joins TRBV5-6 to TRBJ1-1; D may be TRBD1 (5 bases). The V end was cut by 0 bases, the J end by 4 bases, with 10 bases between. This CDR3 has 14 residues. Germline V CDR1 and CDR2: SGHDT, YYEEEE. The CDR3 protein is CASSLAYGTTEAFF. DNA for the CDR3: TGTGCCAGCAGCTTGGCCTACGGGACCACTGAAGCTTTCTTT.

The V call is TRBV7-9, the J call TRBJ2-7, with TRBD1 matching 10 bases. This CDR3 is 15 amino acids long. Germline trimming cut 5 bases from V and 2 bases from J; bases unmatched to any gene: 6. Per the germline V gene, CDR1 is SEHNR and CDR2 is FQNEAQ (reference sequence). The CDR3 DNA reads as TGTGCCAGCAGCAGGGACAGGGGCAAAACCTACGAGCAGTACTTC. Its protein product is CASSRDRGKTYEQYF.

The chain joins TRBV9 to TRBJ1-1, with D perhaps TRBD1 (6 bases). V was clipped by 3 bases and J by 4 bases, with 22 bases between them. The germline gives CDR1 SGDLS, CDR2 YYNGEE. The CDR3 has 17 amino acids. The CDR3 reads CASSALTGKTSGTEAFF. As DNA, the CDR3 is TGTGCCAGCAGCGCCTTAACAGGGAAGACCAGCGGCACTGAAGCTTTCTTT. The full variable domain, completed using reference TRBV9 and TRBJ1-1, is DSGVTQTPKHLITATGQRVTLRCSPRSGDLSVYWYQQSLDQGLQFLIQYYNGEERAKGNILERFSAQQFPDLHSELNLSSLELGDSALYFCASSALTGKTSGTEAFFGQGTRLTVV.

The genes are TRBV6-6 and TRBJ1-5; the D is unclear. V dropped 11 bases and J dropped 3 bases, with 14 bases sitting between them. Germline CDR1 and CDR2: MNHNY and SVGAGI (reference sequence). CDR3 length equals 13 residues. CDR3: CASHDRINQPQHF. The CDR3, as DNA: TGTGCCTCTCACGACCGCATCAATCAGCCCCAGCATTTT.

The V call is TRBV24-1, the J call TRBJ1-4; D may be TRBD1 (5 bases). Per the germline V gene, CDR1 is KGHDR and CDR2 is SFDVKD. This CDR3 is built from 15 residues. The V end lost 2 bases, the J end lost 4 bases, and 10 bases lay between the germline ends. The CDR3 sequence: CATSDSGDDNEKLFF. CDR3 nucleotide sequence: TGTGCCACCAGTGATTCCGGGGACGATAATGAAAAACTGTTTTTT.

The chain carries TRBV7-2 and TRBJ2-2, with 7 bases fitting TRBD1. Germline V gives CDR1 SGHTA, CDR2 FQGNSA. Losses at the gene ends were 1 base for V and 5 bases for J; bases not matched to a gene: 7. The CDR3 length is 16 residues. CDR3 coding DNA: TGTGCCAGCAGCTTAGTTTGGGCACAGGGGACCGGGGAGCTGTTTTTT. This gives the protein CASSLVWAQGTGELFF.

The chain has TRBV30 and TRBJ1-1, with D perhaps TRBD1 (6 bases). Between the trimmed V and J ends, which lost 1 base and 3 bases, there was a span of 27 bases. The CDR3 runs 19 residues. Germline-derived CDR1 and CDR2 are GTSNPN and SVGIG (reference sequence). The CDR3 sequence is CAWSAGFFVRGGKYTEAFF. As DNA, the CDR3 is TGTGCCTGGAGTGCGGGGTTCTTCGTCAGGGGAGGTAAATACACTGAAGCTTTCTTT.

This chain joins TRBV6-6 and TRBJ1-3; 9 nucleotides agree with TRBD1. J was trimmed by 4 bases and V by 6 bases; bases with no gene match: 10. CDR3 length: 16 amino acids. CDR1 is MNHNY, CDR2 SVGAGI, per germline (reference sequence). CDR3 sequence reads: CASRPDRGSRGNTIYF. The CDR3 region has the DNA TGTGCCAGCAGGCCGGACAGGGGATCAAGGGGAAACACCATATATTTT.

The chain joins TRBV7-9 to TRBJ2-3, with D possibly TRBD1 on 5 matching bases. The length of the CDR3 is 13 residues. Trimming removed 7 bases at V and 0 bases at J, with 8 bases between. In germline, CDR1 is SEHNR, CDR2 FQNEAQ (reference sequence). The CDR3 loop reads CASKGSSTDTQYF. In DNA, the CDR3 is TGTGCCAGCAAGGGGTCTAGCACAGATACGCAGTATTTT.

This chain joins TRBV28 and TRBJ1-5, with D perhaps TRBD1 (6 bases). This CDR3 has 15 residues. Germline CDR1 MDHEN, CDR2 SYDVKM. V lost 5 bases, J lost 6 bases, and 17 bases lay in between. This chain's CDR3 is CASSPPGGQGQPQHF. CDR3 DNA sequence: TGTGCCAGCAGTCCTCCTGGGGGGCAGGGTCAGCCCCAGCATTTT. Variable domain in full (rest from reference TRBV28 and TRBJ1-5): DVKVTQSSRYLVKRTGEKVFLECVQDMDHENMFWYRQDPGLGLRLIYFSYDVKMKEKGDIPEGYSVSREKKERFSLILESASTNQTSMYLCASSPPGGQGQPQHFGDGTRLSIL.

The gene calls are TRBV4-3 and TRBJ2-7; perhaps D is TRBD1 or TRBD2 (5 bases each). The germline CDR1 and CDR2 sequences are LGHNA and YSLEER. The ends were cut back, 0 bases at V and 1 base at J, with 13 bases in the middle. CDR3 length equals 16 residues. The CDR3 nucleotides read TGCGCCAGCAGCCAAGATATGGGGACGGCATCCTACGAGCAGTACTTC. This gives the protein CASSQDMGTASYEQYF.

This chain uses TRBV11-2 with TRBJ2-3, with a possible D match to TRBD1 (5 bases). Germline-derived CDR1 and CDR2 are SGHAT and FQNNGV. The CDR3 length is 14 residues. Deletions cut 3 bases from V and 2 bases from J, with 9 bases between. CDR3 DNA: TGTGCCAGCAGCTTGAGCAGGGTCACAGATACGCAGTATTTT. It translates to CASSLSRVTDTQYF.

The rearrangement uses TRBV29-1 and TRBJ2-6, with D unclear. With 6 bases removed from V and 0 bases from J, the gap between germline ends came to 12 bases. CDR1 is SQVTM, CDR2 ANQGSEA, per germline. This CDR3 has 15 amino acids. CDR3 sequence reads: CSVTDTSSGANVLTF. In DNA form, the CDR3 reads TGCAGCGTAACCGACACGAGCTCTGGGGCCAACGTCCTGACTTTC.